This TCR beta chain was recorded in a study of human T cells and chemical hapten exposure. Each CDR3 protein gets one entry after TCRdb re-called the RACE reads with MiXCR. Of approximately 350,000 distinct CDR3 sequences listed, around 6.9% are singletons. This CDR3 has 17 residues. CDR1 is SGHTA, CDR2 FQGNSA, per germline. With 1 base clipped from V and 1 base from J, the junction kept 8 bases outside the gene matches. Time point specified: patch test 1, 2 weeks after DPC sensitization. Treatment reported: therapeutic diphenylcyclopropenone sensitization with weekly scalp DPC. This receptor was identified in a woman aged 18-30 years with alopecia areata. Some clones in this sample may be carry-over from other donors' samples. V is TRBV7-2 and J is TRBJ1-1, with 8 bases identical to TRBD1. Material: whole blood, obtained in connection with sensitization to the hapten diphenylcyclopropenone (DPC). The CDR3: CASSLVGTGGRNTEAFF. The CDR3 nucleotides read TGTGCCAGCAGCTTAGTTGGGACAGGCGGGAGGAACACTGAAGCTTTCTTT.